A single sample gave rise to the 22 T cell receptor beta chains below, sequenced in a study of beta chain features in type 1 diabetes. These receptors' antigens are unknown. Broader study findings: People with Type 1 diabetes carried modestly yet significantly shorter TCRB CDR3s in all four CD4+ subsets.

The authors reverse transcribed all of the isolated RNA, so sequencing captured expressed TCRB transcripts. Produced via immunoSEQ multiplex PCR; TCRdb's table is partial and in-frame only. The sample includes around 180,000 clones, under 9.5% of them seen just once. The source material was central memory CD4+ T cells from blood. The receptors derive from a man aged 18 to 30 with type 1 diabetes.

The gene calls are TRBV29-1 and TRBJ2-3; 13 nucleotides align to TRBD2. J gave up 13 bases and V 7 bases, and 8 bases lay outside the gene matches. The CDR3 is 12 amino acids. Germline V gene data show CDR1 as SQVTM and CDR2 as ANQGSEA. The CDR3 is CSGAGLAGTEYF. CDR3 sequence (DNA): TGCAGCGGAGCGGGACTAGCGGGGACCGAGTATTTT.

This clone came up a few times. The chain is built from TRBV19 and TRBJ1-2; 7 bases map to TRBD1. Germline values: CDR1 LNHDA, CDR2 SQIVND (reference sequence). V lost 5 bases and J lost 8; bases outside the gene matches: 5. The CDR3 has 12 residues. The CDR3 nucleotides read TGTGCCAGTAGTTCCAGGACAGGCGGCTACACCTTC. Its translation: CASSSRTGGYTF.

The CDR3 loop is CASSQDDRGYEQYF. CDR3 sequence (DNA): TGCGCCAGCAGCCAAGATGACAGGGGATACGAGCAGTACTTC. This chain uses TRBV4-1 with TRBJ2-7; 8 positions match TRBD1. The CDR3 runs to 14 residues. J was trimmed by 4 bases and V by 0 bases; bases with no gene match: 2. Germline V CDR1 and CDR2: MGHRA, YSYEKL.

This clone was seen more than once but under ten times. V and J are TRBV7-6 and TRBJ2-3, with D tentatively TRBD2 (5 bases). Germline V lookup: CDR1 SGHVS, CDR2 FNYEAQ. V was cut by 5 bases and J by 1 base, with 13 bases left in between. The CDR3 length is 15 residues. CDR3 amino acids: CASSVDGKRTDTQYF. The CDR3 DNA follows: TGTGCCAGCAGCGTAGACGGGAAACGCACAGATACGCAGTATTTT.

A remark on this clone: This same CDR3 is encoded by further DNA sequences in the sample. This chain uses TRBV27 with TRBJ1-5, with TRBD1 matching over 12 bases. The germline V gene has CDR1 MNHEY and CDR2 SMNVEV (reference sequence). This CDR3 comprises 13 residues. Losses at the gene ends were 5 bases for V and 7 bases for J; bases not matched to a gene: 0. In nucleotides, the CDR3 is TGTGCCAGCAGTGGGACAGGGGGCCAGCCCCAGCATTTT. Translated: CASSGTGGQPQHF.

This clone was observed a few times. The chain recombines TRBV7-2 with TRBJ2-3; 7 bases map to TRBD1. The CDR3 sequence is 15 residues long. Per the germline V gene, CDR1 is SGHTA and CDR2 is FQGNSA. Unmatched junction bases numbered 19, after V lost 4 bases and J lost 15 bases. CDR3 sequence reads: CASSSGSWTGTRGYF. The CDR3 region has the DNA TGTGCCAGCAGCTCGGGGTCGTGGACAGGTACTCGGGGATATTTT.

V is TRBV5-1 and J is TRBJ2-3, with D possibly matching TRBD1 (5 bases). V lost 5 bases to trimming and J lost 0 bases, with 13 bases between them. The CDR3 extends over 15 amino acids. Germline CDR1 SGHRS, CDR2 YFSETQ. CDR3 loop: CASSQQASSTDTQYF. In nucleotides, the CDR3 is TGCGCCAGCAGTCAACAGGCTTCTAGCACAGATACGCAGTATTTT.

This clone was observed a few times. The V call is TRBV7-2, the J call TRBJ2-3; D is undetermined. CDR1 SGHTA and CDR2 FQGNSA come from the germline V gene. This CDR3 region has 13 residues. V lost 4 bases, J lost 5 bases, and 10 bases lay in between. This CDR3 reads CASSSSRRDTQYF. CDR3 DNA: TGTGCCAGCAGCTCCTCTAGGCGAGATACGCAGTATTTT. Complete variable domain (other parts from reference TRBV7-2 and TRBJ2-3): GAGVSQSPSNKVTEKGKDVELRCDPISGHTALYWYRQSLGQGLEFLIYFQGNSAPDKSGLPSDRFSAERTGGSVSTLTIQRTQQEDSAVYLCASSSSRRDTQYFGPGTRLTVL.

The sample holds a few counts of this clone. The chain is built from TRBV29-1 and TRBJ2-1; 10 positions agree with TRBD2. Trimming removed 6 bases from V and 8 bases from J; junction bases left unmatched: 10. Germline loops: CDR1 SQVTM, CDR2 ANQGSEA. The CDR3 covers 14 residues. The CDR3 sequence is CSVGTSAIGDEQFF. The CDR3 DNA reads TGCAGCGTGGGGACTAGCGCCATTGGGGATGAGCAGTTCTTC.

This clone occurred a few times. The V and J genes are TRBV6-1 and TRBJ2-7; D uncertain. Germline CDR1 is MNHNS and CDR2 is SASEGT. Trimming removed 8 bases from V and 0 bases from J, with 11 bases in between. The CDR3 extends over 13 amino acids. The DNA of the CDR3 is TGTGCCAGCTATGAACGCGTCTCCTACGAGCAGTACTTC. Amino acids: CASYERVSYEQYF.

V and J are TRBV5-4 and TRBJ1-2, with D perhaps TRBD1 (5 bases). The V gene lost 1 base and the J gene lost 2 bases, with 9 bases spanning the gap. This CDR3 comprises 14 residues. Per the germline V gene, CDR1 is SGHNT and CDR2 is YYREEE (reference sequence). As DNA, the CDR3 is TGTGCCAGCAGCTTGAACGCAGGGAACTATGGCTACACCTTC. Its translation is CASSLNAGNYGYTF.

This clone appeared a few times. J is TRBJ2-1 and V is TRBV6-1; TRBD1 matches 8 bases. There are 14 residues in the CDR3. Germline V lookup: CDR1 MNHNS, CDR2 SASEGT. V lost 8 bases to trimming and J lost 4 bases; unmatched junction nucleotides: 7. The CDR3 DNA is TGTGCCAGCCTAACGGACAGGGTATACAATGAGCAGTTCTTC. Translating it yields CASLTDRVYNEQFF.

This clone was observed a few times. The CDR3 is CASSTFSLLAKNIQYF. The CDR3 nucleotides read TGTGCCAGCAGCACATTCTCCCTCCTAGCCAAAAACATTCAGTACTTC. V and J are TRBV7-2 and TRBJ2-4, with unresolved D. Trimming shortened V by 5 bases and J by 0 bases, and 14 bases separated the two germline ends. In germline, CDR1 is SGHTA, CDR2 FQGNSA. The CDR3 runs 16 residues.

This clone has a handful of counts. The gene calls are TRBV14 and TRBJ2-7; D ambiguous. CDR1 is SGHDN, CDR2 FVKESK, per germline. The CDR3 is 14 residues long. Trimming removed 4 bases at V and 3 bases at J, with 13 bases between. As DNA, the CDR3 is TGTGCCAGCAGCCGAAATGAATACAACTACGAGCAGTACTTC. It translates to CASSRNEYNYEQYF.

V is TRBV6-5 and J is TRBJ1-5; unclear D gene. Per the germline V gene, CDR1 is MNHEY and CDR2 is SVGAGI. The CDR3 is made up of 15 amino acids. Trimming took off 0 bases at V and 5 bases at J, with 11 bases between the two ends. The DNA of the CDR3 is TGTGCCAGCAGTTACTCGACGGGGAGGGATCAGCCCCAGCATTTT. Its protein is CASSYSTGRDQPQHF.

This rearrangement joins TRBV4-2 to TRBJ1-4, with D possibly being TRBD1 (5 bases). V gave up 1 base and J gave up 8 bases, with 14 bases separating them. The CDR3 runs 15 residues. Germline-derived CDR1 and CDR2 are LGHNA and YNFKEQ. CDR3 sequence: CASSQVYRPEEKLFF. The CDR3 DNA reads as TGTGCCAGCAGCCAAGTGTACAGGCCCGAAGAAAAACTGTTTTTT.

The chain combines TRBV7-8 with TRBJ2-1; D unresolved. The CDR3 sequence is 12 residues long. CDR1 and CDR2 from the germline V gene are SGHVS and FQNEAQ. V was shortened by 2 bases and J by 7 bases, with 6 bases between the two germline ends. The CDR3 DNA reads as TGTGCCAGCAGCTTAAGAGAAAATGAGCAGTTCTTC. Protein product: CASSLRENEQFF.

This chain links TRBV7-9 with TRBJ2-1; 7 nucleotides agree with TRBD2. The germline V gene has CDR1 SEHNR and CDR2 FQNEAQ (reference sequence). The CDR3 is made up of 13 amino acids. V shed 6 bases and J 16 bases; nucleotides not matched to a gene: 15. The CDR3 spells CASRPSGVDLCFF. In DNA, the CDR3 is TGTGCCAGCAGACCGAGCGGGGTTGATCTCTGTTTCTTC.

This clone was counted a few times. V and J are TRBV18 and TRBJ1-1, with D unclear. CDR1 is KGHSH and CDR2 is LQKENI in the germline V gene. This CDR3 comprises 15 residues. The V end was cut by 2 bases, the J end by 1 base, with 11 bases between. The CDR3 is CASSPYASQNTEAFF. For the CDR3, the DNA is TGTGCCAGCTCACCATACGCCAGTCAGAACACTGAAGCTTTCTTT. The full variable domain, in which reference TRBV18 and TRBJ1-1 provide the parts outside the CDR3, is NAGVMQNPRHLVRRRGQEARLRCSPMKGHSHVYWYRQLPEEGLKFMVYLQKENIIDESGMPKERFSAEFPKEGPSILRIQQVVRGDSAAYFCASSPYASQNTEAFFGQGTRLTVV.

This clone was observed a handful of times. The chain is built from TRBV14 and TRBJ2-3; D is unclear. Trimming shortened V by 0 bases and J by 2 bases, and 15 bases separated the two germline ends. This CDR3 spans 17 amino acids. Looked up from germline, CDR1 is SGHDN and CDR2 is FVKESK. CDR3 in amino acids: CASSQDRELTATDTQYF. The CDR3 DNA reads TGTGCCAGCAGCCAAGATCGTGAACTAACCGCCACAGATACGCAGTATTTT.

This chain uses TRBV19 with TRBJ2-7, with a possible D match to TRBD1 (6 bases). Between the trimmed V and J ends, which lost 5 bases and 5 bases, there was a span of 16 bases. The germline CDR1 and CDR2 sequences are LNHDA and SQIVND (reference sequence). This CDR3 contains 14 residues. Here the CDR3 reads CASSSSPGVHEQYF. The CDR3 DNA follows: TGTGCCAGTAGTTCCAGTCCAGGGGTCCACGAGCAGTACTTC.

The chain carries TRBV18 and TRBJ2-3; D is possibly TRBD2 (5 bases). The CDR3 length is 16 residues. Germline V gives CDR1 KGHSH, CDR2 LQKENI. The ends were cut back, 2 bases at V and 2 bases at J, with 14 bases in the middle. The CDR3 nucleotides are TGTGCCAGCTCACCAACTAGTCCCGATACCACAGATACGCAGTATTTT. Its translation is CASSPTSPDTTDTQYF. The variable domain in full, with the rest retrieved from reference TRBV18 and TRBJ2-3, is NAGVMQNPRHLVRRRGQEARLRCSPMKGHSHVYWYRQLPEEGLKFMVYLQKENIIDESGMPKERFSAEFPKEGPSILRIQQVVRGDSAAYFCASSPTSPDTTDTQYFGPGTRLTVL.